The subject of this entry is one TCR beta chain. Its antigen is not identified. Sorted-subset replicate PCR reactions were performed with around 200 ng DNA, corresponding to about 32,000 T cell genomes. Clones were read by immunoSEQ multiplex PCR, and TCRdb kept only the in-frame ones, dropping some. The sample shows under 850,000 clones, approximately 72% of them seen only once. This sample is drawn from a study of shared clonotypes between healthy human individuals. Overall study results and limits: Generally, estimated richness proved larger in naive subsets than it did in memory subsets. The expectation was that sequencing depth would affect clonotype sharing among donors.

Trimming took 7 bases from V and 2 from J; bases not matched to a gene: 6. The CDR3 runs to 14 residues. Germline CDR1 SNHLY, CDR2 FYNNEI. This sequence joins TRBV2 and TRBJ2-7; 9 bases match TRBD2. This receptor was obtained from a woman younger than 45 in good health. Specimen: memory CD4+ T cells sorted from blood. Documented subset: CD45RA-negative fraction. The CDR3 bases are TGTGCCAGCAAGGCGGCGGGAGGGCCCTACGAGCAGTACTTC. Residues: CASKAAGGPYEQYF.